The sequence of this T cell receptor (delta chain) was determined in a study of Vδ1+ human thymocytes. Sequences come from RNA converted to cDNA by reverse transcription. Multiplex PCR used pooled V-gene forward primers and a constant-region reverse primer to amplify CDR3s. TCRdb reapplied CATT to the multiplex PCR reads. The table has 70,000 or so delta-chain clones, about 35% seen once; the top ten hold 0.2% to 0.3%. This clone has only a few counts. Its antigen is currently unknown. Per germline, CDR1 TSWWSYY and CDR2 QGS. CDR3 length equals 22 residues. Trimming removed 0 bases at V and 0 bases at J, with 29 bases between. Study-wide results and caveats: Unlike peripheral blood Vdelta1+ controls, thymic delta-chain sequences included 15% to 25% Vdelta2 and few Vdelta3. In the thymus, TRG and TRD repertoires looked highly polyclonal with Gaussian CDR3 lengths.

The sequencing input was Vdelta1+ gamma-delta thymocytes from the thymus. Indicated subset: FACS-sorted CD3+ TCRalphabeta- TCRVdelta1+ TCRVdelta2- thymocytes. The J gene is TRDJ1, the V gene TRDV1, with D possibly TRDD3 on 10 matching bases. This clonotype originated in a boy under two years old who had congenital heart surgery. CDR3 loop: CALGELFLPTNWGILYTDKLIF. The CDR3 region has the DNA TGTGCTCTTGGGGAACTGTTCCTTCCTACCAACTGGGGGATCTTGTACACCGATAAACTCATCTTT.